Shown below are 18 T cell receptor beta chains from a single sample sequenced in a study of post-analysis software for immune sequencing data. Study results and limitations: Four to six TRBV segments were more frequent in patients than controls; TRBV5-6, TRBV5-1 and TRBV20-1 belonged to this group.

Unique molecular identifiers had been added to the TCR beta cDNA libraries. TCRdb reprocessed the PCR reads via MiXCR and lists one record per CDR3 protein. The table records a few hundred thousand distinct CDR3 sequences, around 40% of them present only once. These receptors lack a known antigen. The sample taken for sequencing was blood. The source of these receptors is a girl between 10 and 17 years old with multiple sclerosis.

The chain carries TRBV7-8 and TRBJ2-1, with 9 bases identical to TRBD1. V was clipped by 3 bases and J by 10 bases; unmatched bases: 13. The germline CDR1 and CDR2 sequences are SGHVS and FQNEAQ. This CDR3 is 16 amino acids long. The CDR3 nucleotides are TGTGCCAGCAGCTTGAAGACCGGGACAGGGAGTTTCGAGCAGTTCTTC. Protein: CASSLKTGTGSFEQFF.

CDR3 sequence reads: CASSLAGPRTEAFF. The CDR3 DNA is TGTGCCAGCAGCTTAGCGGGGCCGAGAACTGAAGCTTTCTTT. The chain combines TRBV7-3 with TRBJ1-1, with a possible D match to TRBD1 (5 bases). The length of the CDR3 is 14 residues. The germline V gene has CDR1 SGHTA and CDR2 FQGTGA. The V gene lost 2 bases and the J gene lost 5 bases, with 12 bases spanning the gap.

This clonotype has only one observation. The CDR3 loop is CSVLTRVGQPNTEAFF. CDR3 DNA: TGCAGTGTTTTAACCCGGGTAGGACAGCCGAACACTGAAGCTTTCTTT. This sequence joins TRBV29-1 and TRBJ1-1; TRBD1 is a possible D gene (6 bases). Germline loops: CDR1 SQVTM, CDR2 ANQGSEA. The length of the CDR3 is 16 residues. Drawing the rest from reference TRBV29-1 and TRBJ1-1, the complete variable domain is SAVISQKPSRDICQRGTSLTIQCQVDSQVTMMFWYRQQPGQSLTLIATANQGSEATYESGFVIDKFPISRPNLTFSTLTVSNMSPEDSSIYLCSVLTRVGQPNTEAFFGQGTRLTVV.

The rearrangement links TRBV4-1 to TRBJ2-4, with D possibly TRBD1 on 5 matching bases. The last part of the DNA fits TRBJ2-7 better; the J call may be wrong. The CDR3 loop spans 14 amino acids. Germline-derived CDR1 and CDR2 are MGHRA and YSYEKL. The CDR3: CASSQVDSEYEQYF. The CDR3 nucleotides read TGCGCCAGCAGCCAAGTCGACAGTGAATACGAGCAGTACTTC.

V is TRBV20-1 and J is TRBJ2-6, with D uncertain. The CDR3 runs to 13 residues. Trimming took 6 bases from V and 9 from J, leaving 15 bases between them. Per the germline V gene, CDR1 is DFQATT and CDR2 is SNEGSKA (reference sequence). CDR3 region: CSAALRGLNVLTF. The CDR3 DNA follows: TGCAGTGCCGCCCTCCGAGGTCTCAACGTCCTGACTTTC.

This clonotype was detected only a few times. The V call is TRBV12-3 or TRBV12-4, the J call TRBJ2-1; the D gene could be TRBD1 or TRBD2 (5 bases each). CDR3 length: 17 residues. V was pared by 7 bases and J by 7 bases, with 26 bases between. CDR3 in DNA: TGTGCCAGCATCCGGGGCTTCCGGATAGGAGCAGGGAATGAGCAGTTCTTC. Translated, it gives CASIRGFRIGAGNEQFF.

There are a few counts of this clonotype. The CDR3 DNA reads TGTGCCAGTAGTATAGTAGCGTCCTCCTACAATGAGCAGTTCTTC. It specifies CASSIVASSYNEQFF. This chain connects TRBV19 to TRBJ2-1; the D gene is possibly TRBD2 (5 bases). The CDR3 consists of 15 residues. Germline V CDR1 and CDR2: LNHDA, SQIVND (reference sequence). Trimming shortened V by 1 base and J by 0 bases, and 7 bases separated the two germline ends.

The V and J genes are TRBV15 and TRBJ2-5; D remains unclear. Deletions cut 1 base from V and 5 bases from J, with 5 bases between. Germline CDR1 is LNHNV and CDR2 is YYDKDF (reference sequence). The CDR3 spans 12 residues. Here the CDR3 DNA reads TGTGCCACCAGCAGAGTTCAGGAGACCCAGTACTTC. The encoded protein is CATSRVQETQYF.

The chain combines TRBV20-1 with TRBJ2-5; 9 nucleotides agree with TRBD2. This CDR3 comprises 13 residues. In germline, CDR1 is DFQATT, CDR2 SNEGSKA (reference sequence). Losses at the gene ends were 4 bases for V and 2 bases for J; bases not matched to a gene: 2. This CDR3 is CSATSGAQETQYF. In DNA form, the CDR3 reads TGCAGTGCTACTAGCGGGGCTCAAGAGACCCAGTACTTC.

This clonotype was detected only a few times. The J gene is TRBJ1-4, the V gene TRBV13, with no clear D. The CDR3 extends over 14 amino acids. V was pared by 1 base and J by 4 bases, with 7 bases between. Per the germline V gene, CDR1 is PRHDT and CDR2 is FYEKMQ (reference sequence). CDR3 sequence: CASSLDGLNEKLFF. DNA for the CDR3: TGTGCCAGCAGCTTAGATGGTCTTAATGAAAAACTGTTTTTT. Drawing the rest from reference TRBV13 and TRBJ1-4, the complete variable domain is AAGVIQSPRHLIKEKRETATLKCYPIPRHDTVYWYQQGPGQDPQFLISFYEKMQSDKGSIPDRFSAQQFSDYHSELNMSSLELGDSALYFCASSLDGLNEKLFFGSGTQLSVL.

Here the CDR3 reads CASSQPGLGVDEQFF. The CDR3 nucleotides are TGTGCCAGCAGCCAGCCGGGACTCGGGGTCGATGAGCAGTTCTTC. The V call is TRBV6-6, the J call TRBJ2-1, with D maybe TRBD2 (6 bases). Trimming removed 6 bases at V and 8 bases at J, with 20 bases between. Germline CDR1 MNHNY, CDR2 SVGAGI (reference sequence). The CDR3 covers 15 residues.

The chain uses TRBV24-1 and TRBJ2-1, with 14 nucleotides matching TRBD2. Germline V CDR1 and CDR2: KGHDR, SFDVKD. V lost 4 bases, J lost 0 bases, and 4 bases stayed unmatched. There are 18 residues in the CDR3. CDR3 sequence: CATSEPGTSGSSYNEQFF. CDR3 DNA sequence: TGTGCCACCAGTGAACCCGGGACTAGCGGGAGCTCCTACAATGAGCAGTTCTTC.

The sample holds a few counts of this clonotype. DNA of the CDR3: TGCAGCGTGCGGACAGTGGATAGCAATCAGCCCCAGCATTTT. This codes for CSVRTVDSNQPQHF. V gene TRBV29-1 combines with J gene TRBJ1-5; a weak D match, TRBD1 (6 bases). The CDR3 extends over 14 amino acids. Germline V lookup: CDR1 SQVTM, CDR2 ANQGSEA. V dropped 6 bases and J dropped 0 bases, with 12 bases sitting between them.

The CDR3 region has the DNA TGCAGTGCTAACCTCCTCCCCAAACCCCTTGCTAGCGGGATAATTCAATTCTCCTACGAGCAGTACTTC. Translating gives CSANLLPKPLASGIIQFSYEQYF. The chain recombines TRBV20-1 with TRBJ2-7, with 9 positions matching TRBD2. V trimming: 4 bases; J trimming: 0 bases; junction bases outside the gene matches: 31. This CDR3 is built from 23 residues. In germline, CDR1 is DFQATT, CDR2 SNEGSKA (reference sequence).

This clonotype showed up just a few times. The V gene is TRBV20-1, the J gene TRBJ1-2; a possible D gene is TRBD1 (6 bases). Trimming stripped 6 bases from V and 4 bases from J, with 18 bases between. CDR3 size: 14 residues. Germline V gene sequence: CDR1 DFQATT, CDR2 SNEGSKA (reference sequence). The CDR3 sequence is CSATGGSKTYGYTF. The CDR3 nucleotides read TGCAGTGCCACCGGGGGCTCGAAGACCTATGGCTACACCTTC.

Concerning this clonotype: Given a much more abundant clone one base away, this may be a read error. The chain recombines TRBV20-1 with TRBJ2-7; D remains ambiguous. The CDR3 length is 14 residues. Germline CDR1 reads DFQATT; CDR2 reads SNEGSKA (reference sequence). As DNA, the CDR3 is TGCGGTGCTAGAGACGGTGCTAGGGAATACGAGCAGTACTTC. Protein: CGARDGAREYEQYF.

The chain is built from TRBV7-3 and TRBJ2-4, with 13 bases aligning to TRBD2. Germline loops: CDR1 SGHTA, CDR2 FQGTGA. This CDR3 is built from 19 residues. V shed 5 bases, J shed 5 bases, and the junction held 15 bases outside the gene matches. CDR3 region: CASSDFGLAGAEVENIQYF. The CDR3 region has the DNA TGTGCCAGCAGCGACTTCGGACTAGCGGGAGCGGAGGTTGAAAACATTCAGTACTTC.

The CDR3 loop is CASNHPYNEQFF. The CDR3 nucleotides read TGTGCCAGCAACCATCCCTACAATGAGCAGTTCTTC. The chain carries TRBV28 and TRBJ2-1; D not resolved. The CDR3 extends over 12 amino acids. Germline CDR1 reads MDHEN; CDR2 reads SYDVKM. V lost 7 bases to trimming and J lost 2 bases, with 6 bases between them.